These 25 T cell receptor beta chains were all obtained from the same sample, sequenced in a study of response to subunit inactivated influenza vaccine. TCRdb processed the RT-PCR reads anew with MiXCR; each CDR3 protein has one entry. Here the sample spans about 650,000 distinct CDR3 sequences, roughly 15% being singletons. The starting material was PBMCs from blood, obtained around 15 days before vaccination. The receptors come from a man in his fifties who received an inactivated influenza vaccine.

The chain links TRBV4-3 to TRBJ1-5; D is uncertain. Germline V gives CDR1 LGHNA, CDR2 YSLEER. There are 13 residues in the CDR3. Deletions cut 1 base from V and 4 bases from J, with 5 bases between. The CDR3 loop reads CASSQVVNQPQHF. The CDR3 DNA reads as TGCGCCAGCAGCCAAGTCGTGAATCAGCCCCAGCATTTT.

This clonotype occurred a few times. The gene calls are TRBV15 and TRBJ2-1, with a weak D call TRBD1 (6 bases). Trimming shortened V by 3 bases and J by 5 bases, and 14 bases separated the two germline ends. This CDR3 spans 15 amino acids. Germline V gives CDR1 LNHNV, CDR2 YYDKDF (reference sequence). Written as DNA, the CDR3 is TGTGCCACCAGCAGCTCAAGCTACAGGGACAATGAGCAGTTCTTC. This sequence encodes CATSSSSYRDNEQFF.

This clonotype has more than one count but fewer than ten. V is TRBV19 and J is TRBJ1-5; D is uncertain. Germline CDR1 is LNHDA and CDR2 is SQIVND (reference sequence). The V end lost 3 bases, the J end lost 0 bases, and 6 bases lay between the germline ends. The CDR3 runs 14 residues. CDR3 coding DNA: TGTGCCAGTAGTATTCACAATAGCAATCAGCCCCAGCATTTT. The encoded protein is CASSIHNSNQPQHF. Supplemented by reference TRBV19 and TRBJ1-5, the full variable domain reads DGGITQSPKYLFRKEGQNVTLSCEQNLNHDAMYWYRQDPGQGLRLIYYSQIVNDFQKGDIAEGYSVSREKKESFPLTVTSAQKNPTAFYLCASSIHNSNQPQHFGDGTRLSIL.

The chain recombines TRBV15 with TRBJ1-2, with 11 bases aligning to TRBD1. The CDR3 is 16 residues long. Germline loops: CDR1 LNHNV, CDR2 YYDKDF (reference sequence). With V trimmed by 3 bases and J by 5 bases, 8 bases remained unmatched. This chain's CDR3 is CATSSGQGARSYGYTF. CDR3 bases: TGTGCCACCAGCAGCGGACAGGGGGCGCGAAGTTATGGCTACACCTTC.

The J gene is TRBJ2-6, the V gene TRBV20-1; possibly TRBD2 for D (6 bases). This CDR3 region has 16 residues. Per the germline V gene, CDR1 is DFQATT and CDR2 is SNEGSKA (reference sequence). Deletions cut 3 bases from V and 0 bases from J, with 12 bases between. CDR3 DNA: TGCAGTGCTAGCCCTAGCGAATCCTCTGGGGCCAACGTCCTGACTTTC. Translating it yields CSASPSESSGANVLTF.

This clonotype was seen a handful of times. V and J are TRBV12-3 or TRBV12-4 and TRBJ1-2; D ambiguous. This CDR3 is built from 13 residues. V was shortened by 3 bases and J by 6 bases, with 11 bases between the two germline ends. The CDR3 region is CASSFLLTNGYTF. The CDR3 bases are TGTGCCAGCAGTTTCCTCCTAACTAATGGCTACACCTTC.

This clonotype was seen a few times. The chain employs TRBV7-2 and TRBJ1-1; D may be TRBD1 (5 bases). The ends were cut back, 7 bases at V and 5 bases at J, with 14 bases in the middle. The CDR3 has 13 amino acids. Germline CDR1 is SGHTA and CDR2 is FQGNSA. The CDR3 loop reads CASTLGVITEAFF. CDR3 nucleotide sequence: TGTGCCAGCACCCTAGGGGTTATTACTGAAGCTTTCTTT.

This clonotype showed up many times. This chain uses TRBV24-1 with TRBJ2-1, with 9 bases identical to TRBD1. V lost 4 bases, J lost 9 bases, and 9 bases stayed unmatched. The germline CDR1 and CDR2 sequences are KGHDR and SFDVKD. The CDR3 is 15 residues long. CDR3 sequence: CATSDPGTGYVEQFF. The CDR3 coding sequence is TGTGCCACCAGTGACCCCGGGACAGGGTACGTTGAGCAGTTCTTC.

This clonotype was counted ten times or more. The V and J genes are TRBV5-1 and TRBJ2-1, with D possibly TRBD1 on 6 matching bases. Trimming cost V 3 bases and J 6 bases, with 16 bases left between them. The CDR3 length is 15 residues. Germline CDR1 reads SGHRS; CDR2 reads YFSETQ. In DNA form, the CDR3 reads TGCGCCAGCAGCTCCAGGGGTGGTGGGGGCAATGAGCAGTTCTTC. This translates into CASSSRGGGGNEQFF.

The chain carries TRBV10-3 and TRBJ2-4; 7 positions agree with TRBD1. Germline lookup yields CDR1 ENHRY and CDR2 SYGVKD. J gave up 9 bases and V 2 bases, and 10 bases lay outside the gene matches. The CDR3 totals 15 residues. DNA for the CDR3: TGTGCCATCAGTGAGAGGACAGGAAGGGTGGGCATTCAGTACTTC. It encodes CAISERTGRVGIQYF.

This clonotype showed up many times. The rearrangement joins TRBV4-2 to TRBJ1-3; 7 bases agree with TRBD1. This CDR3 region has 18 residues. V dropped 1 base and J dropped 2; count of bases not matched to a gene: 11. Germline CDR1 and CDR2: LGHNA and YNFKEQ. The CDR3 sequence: CASSQAINRGRAGNTIYF. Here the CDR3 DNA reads TGTGCCAGCAGCCAAGCGATCAACAGGGGACGGGCTGGAAACACCATATATTTT.

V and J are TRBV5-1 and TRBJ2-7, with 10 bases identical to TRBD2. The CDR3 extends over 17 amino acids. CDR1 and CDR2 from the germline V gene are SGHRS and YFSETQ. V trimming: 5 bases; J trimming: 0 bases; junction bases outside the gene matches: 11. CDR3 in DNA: TGCGCCAGCAGTCGGCTAGCGGGGGCTCAAAGCTCCTACGAGCAGTACTTC. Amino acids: CASSRLAGAQSSYEQYF.

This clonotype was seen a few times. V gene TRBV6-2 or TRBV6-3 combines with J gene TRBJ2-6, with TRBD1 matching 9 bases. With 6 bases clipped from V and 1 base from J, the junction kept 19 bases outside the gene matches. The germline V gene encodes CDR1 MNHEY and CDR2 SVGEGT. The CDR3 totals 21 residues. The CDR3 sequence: CASSRRKRETGGRSGANVLTF. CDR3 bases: TGTGCCAGCAGCCGTCGAAAAAGGGAGACAGGGGGTCGATCTGGGGCCAACGTCCTGACTTTC.

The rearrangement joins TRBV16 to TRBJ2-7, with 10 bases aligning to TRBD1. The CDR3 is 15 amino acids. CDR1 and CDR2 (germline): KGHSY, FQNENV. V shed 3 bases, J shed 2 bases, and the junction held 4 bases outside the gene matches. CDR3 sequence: CASSHPGTGAYEQYF. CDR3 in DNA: TGTGCCAGCAGCCACCCCGGGACAGGGGCCTACGAGCAGTACTTC.

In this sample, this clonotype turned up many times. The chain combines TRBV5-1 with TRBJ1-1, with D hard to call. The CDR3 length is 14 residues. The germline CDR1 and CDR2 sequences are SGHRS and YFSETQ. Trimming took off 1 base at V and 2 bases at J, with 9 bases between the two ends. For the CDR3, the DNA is TGCGCCAGCAGCTTGAGGGATCCCAACACTGAAGCTTTCTTT. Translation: CASSLRDPNTEAFF.

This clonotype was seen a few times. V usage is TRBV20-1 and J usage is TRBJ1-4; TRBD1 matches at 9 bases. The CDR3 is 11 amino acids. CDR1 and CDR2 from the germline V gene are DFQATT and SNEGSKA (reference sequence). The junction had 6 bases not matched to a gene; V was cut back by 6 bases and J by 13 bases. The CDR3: CSAPGQGGLFF. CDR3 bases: TGCAGTGCACCGGGACAGGGAGGACTGTTTTTT.

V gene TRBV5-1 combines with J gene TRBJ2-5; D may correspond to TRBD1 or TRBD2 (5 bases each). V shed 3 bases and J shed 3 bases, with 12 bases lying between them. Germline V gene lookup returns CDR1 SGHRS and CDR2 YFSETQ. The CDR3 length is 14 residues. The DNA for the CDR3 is TGCGCCAGCAGCTGGGGACGGCCGAAAGAGACCCAGTACTTC. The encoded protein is CASSWGRPKETQYF.

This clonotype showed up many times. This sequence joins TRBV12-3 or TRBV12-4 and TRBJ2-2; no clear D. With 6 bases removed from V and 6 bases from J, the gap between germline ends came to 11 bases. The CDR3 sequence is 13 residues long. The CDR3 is CASRTVGPGELFF. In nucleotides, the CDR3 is TGTGCCAGCAGGACCGTTGGACCCGGGGAGCTGTTTTTT.

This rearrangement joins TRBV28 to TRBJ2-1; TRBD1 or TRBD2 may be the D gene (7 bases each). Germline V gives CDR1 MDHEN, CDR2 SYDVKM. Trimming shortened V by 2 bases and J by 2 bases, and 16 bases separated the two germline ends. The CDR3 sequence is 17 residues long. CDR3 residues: CASSLLLTGTTYNEQFF. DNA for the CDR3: TGTGCCAGCAGTTTACTTTTGACAGGGACTACCTACAATGAGCAGTTCTTC. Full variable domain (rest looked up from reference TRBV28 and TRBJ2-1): DVKVTQSSRYLVKRTGEKVFLECVQDMDHENMFWYRQDPGLGLRLIYFSYDVKMKEKGDIPEGYSVSREKKERFSLILESASTNQTSMYLCASSLLLTGTTYNEQFFGPGTRLTVL.

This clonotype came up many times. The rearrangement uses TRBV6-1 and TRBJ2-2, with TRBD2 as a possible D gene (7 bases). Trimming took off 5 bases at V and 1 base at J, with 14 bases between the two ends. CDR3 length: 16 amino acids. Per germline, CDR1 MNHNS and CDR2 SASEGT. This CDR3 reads CASSPLGGGNTGELFF. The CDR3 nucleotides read TGTGCCAGCAGTCCTCTAGGGGGGGGGAACACCGGGGAGCTGTTTTTT.

CDR3 in amino acids: CASSPQGTGGYNEQFF. CDR3 bases: TGTGCCAGCTCCCCCCAGGGGACGGGGGGTTACAATGAGCAGTTCTTC. The V gene is TRBV18, the J gene TRBJ2-1, with TRBD2 as a possible D gene (7 bases). Germline assignment: CDR1 KGHSH and CDR2 LQKENI. Between the trimmed V and J ends, which lost 6 bases and 4 bases, there was a span of 19 bases. This CDR3 has 16 residues.

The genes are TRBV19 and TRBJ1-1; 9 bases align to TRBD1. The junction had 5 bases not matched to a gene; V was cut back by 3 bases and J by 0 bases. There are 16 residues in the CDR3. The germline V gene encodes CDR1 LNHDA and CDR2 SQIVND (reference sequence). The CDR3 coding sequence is TGTGCCAGTAGTATGGGGACAGGGACCATGAACACTGAAGCTTTCTTT. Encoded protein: CASSMGTGTMNTEAFF.

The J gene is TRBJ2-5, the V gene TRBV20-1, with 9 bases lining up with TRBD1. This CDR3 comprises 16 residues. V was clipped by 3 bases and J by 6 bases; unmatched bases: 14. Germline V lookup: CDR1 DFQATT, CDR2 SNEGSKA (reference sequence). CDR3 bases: TGCAGTGCTAGGGCCTCGCGGACAGGGGATACTAAGACCCAGTACTTC. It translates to CSARASRTGDTKTQYF.

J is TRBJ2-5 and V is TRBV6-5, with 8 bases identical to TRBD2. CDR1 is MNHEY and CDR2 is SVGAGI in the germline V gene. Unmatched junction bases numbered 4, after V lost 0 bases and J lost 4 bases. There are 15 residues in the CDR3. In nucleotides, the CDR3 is TGTGCCAGCAGTTACTCAGTGGCGGGGGGAGAGACCCAGTACTTC. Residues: CASSYSVAGGETQYF.

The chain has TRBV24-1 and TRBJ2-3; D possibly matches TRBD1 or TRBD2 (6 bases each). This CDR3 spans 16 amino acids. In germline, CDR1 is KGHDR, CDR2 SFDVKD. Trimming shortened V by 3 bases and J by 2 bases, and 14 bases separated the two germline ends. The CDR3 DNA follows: TGTGCCACCAGTGATGGGGGGCAGGGCGACACAGATACGCAGTATTTT. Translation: CATSDGGQGDTDTQYF.